These 9 T cell receptor beta chains came from one sample sequenced in a study of HIV-infected patients and healthy controls. Roughly three months, about 14 weeks, into antiretroviral therapy, follow-up blood was collected. All unsorted peripheral T cells were captured because whole blood was used without fractionation. Alpha and beta constant-region primers primed reverse transcription of about 500 ng RNA. Using multiplexing indices, alpha and beta chain libraries were generated apart by chain-specific third strand synthesis. Via MiXCR, TCRdb re-called the 5' RACE reads, giving one row per CDR3 protein. The sample lists more than 15,000 distinct CDR3 sequences; under 9% were seen once. The source was blood, collected during antiretroviral therapy. The receptors were sampled from an adult with HIV infection.

The genes are TRBV20-1 and TRBJ2-7; D is unclear. V lost 0 bases and J 4 bases, leaving 13 bases between the germline ends. This CDR3 has 14 amino acids. CDR1 and CDR2 from the germline V gene are DFQATT and SNEGSKA (reference sequence). CDR3 loop: CSARDSGLSYEQYF. DNA for the CDR3: TGCAGTGCTAGAGATAGTGGGTTGTCGTACGAGCAGTACTTC.

This clonotype is medium-sized by share. The V call is TRBV15, the J call TRBJ2-4, with D perhaps TRBD2 (6 bases). The V gene's germline CDR1 is LNHNV and CDR2 YYDKDF (reference sequence). Trimming shortened V by 0 bases and J by 5 bases, and 14 bases separated the two germline ends. The CDR3 consists of 16 residues. The CDR3 region is CATSRDAWGDQNIQYF. In DNA, the CDR3 is TGTGCCACCAGCAGAGATGCCTGGGGGGACCAAAACATTCAGTACTTC.

A remark on this clonotype: It may be a read error: a sequence one base away is much more abundant. The J gene is TRBJ1-1, the V gene TRBV15, with D perhaps matching TRBD1 (5 bases). Per germline, CDR1 LNHNV and CDR2 YYDKDF (reference sequence). Trimming shortened V by 5 bases and J by 6 bases, and 13 bases separated the two germline ends. This CDR3 contains 13 residues. Here the CDR3 reads CATSPPGVPEAFF. The CDR3 nucleotides read TGTGCCACCAGCCCCCCGGGGGTCCCTGAAGCTTTCTTT.

Judged by abundance, this clonotype is hyperexpanded. The V and J genes are TRBV28 and TRBJ1-1; TRBD1 matches at 7 bases. Trimming took 6 bases from V and 4 from J; bases not matched to a gene: 8. CDR1 and CDR2 from the germline V gene are MDHEN and SYDVKM. This CDR3 region has 14 residues. CDR3 DNA: TGTGCCAGCAGCCGACAGGGTATTAGCACTGAAGCTTTCTTT. Translation: CASSRQGISTEAFF.

This clonotype has only a few counts. The chain couples TRBV27 to TRBJ2-1, with 7 positions matching TRBD1. The CDR3 length is 14 residues. Germline V lookup: CDR1 MNHEY, CDR2 SMNVEV (reference sequence). Losses at the gene ends were 6 bases for V and 5 bases for J; bases not matched to a gene: 7. The CDR3 DNA sequence: TGTGCCAGCAGCCATGACAGGGTTGACAATGAGCAGTTCTTC. Residues: CASSHDRVDNEQFF.

This clonotype was seen ten or more times. The rearrangement uses TRBV3-1 and TRBJ2-1, with 8 bases that match TRBD2. This CDR3 spans 14 amino acids. V trimming: 4 bases; J trimming: 8 bases; junction bases outside the gene matches: 7. CDR1 and CDR2 from the germline V gene are LGHDT and YNNKEL (reference sequence). The CDR3 bases are TGTGCCAGCAGCCCGAGGACTAGCAGGGATGAGCAGTTCTTC. Amino acids: CASSPRTSRDEQFF.

This clonotype was found many times. In DNA form, the CDR3 reads TGTGCCAGCAGCCAAGATGGGGACAGGGGGAGCGGCTACACCTTC. Residues: CASSQDGDRGSGYTF. V and J are TRBV4-2 and TRBJ1-2; TRBD1 matches 11 bases. Germline CDR1 reads LGHNA; CDR2 reads YNFKEQ. The CDR3 consists of 15 residues. Trimming removed 0 bases from V and 8 bases from J; junction bases left unmatched: 5.

This clonotype was seen at least ten times. This rearrangement joins TRBV20-1 to TRBJ2-7, with D uncertain. Germline V gene sequence: CDR1 DFQATT, CDR2 SNEGSKA (reference sequence). The CDR3 has 13 residues. V gave up 4 bases and J gave up 3 bases, with 13 bases separating them. In nucleotides, the CDR3 is TGCAGTGCTAAATACCGGATTGACTACGAGCAGTACTTC. As protein: CSAKYRIDYEQYF.

This clonotype was recorded many times. The rearrangement joins TRBV28 to TRBJ2-7; possible D gene TRBD2, 5 bases. Germline-derived CDR1 and CDR2 are MDHEN and SYDVKM. V gave up 6 bases and J gave up 3 bases, with 18 bases separating them. This CDR3 has 15 amino acids. The DNA of the CDR3 is TGTGCCAGCAGCCCCGCGGGCGGAGGCGGCTACGAGCAGTACTTC. This encodes CASSPAGGGGYEQYF.